This is a list of T cell receptor beta chains from one sample in a study of beta chain features in type 1 diabetes. Clones were sequenced by immunoSEQ multiplex PCR, and TCRdb holds only the in-frame ones, with some missing. The table lists 150,000 to 200,000 clones, roughly 9% of them singletons. Sequences were obtained from central memory CD4+ T cells from blood. Source of these receptors: a woman in her twenties or thirties with type 1 diabetes. Both conserved end residues are part of each CDR3. Each record gives: V gene, D gene, J gene, CDR3 length, clone size, CDR3 DNA, CDR3 protein. A D gene is named only where the DNA matches it firmly. Some rows mark clone size as missing; the rest say once, few, many or name a class of expanded clone.

TRBV10-3	TRBD1	TRBJ2-2	15	NA	TGTGCCATCAGTGATGGGACAGGGAACACCGGGGAGCTGTTTTTT	CAISDGTGNTGELFF
TRBV4-1	TRBD1	TRBJ1-4	15	NA	TGCGCCAGCAGCCGCACACAGGGGGCAGGGGAAAAACTGTTTTTT	CASSRTQGAGEKLFF
TRBV28	NA	TRBJ1-5	13	few	TGTGCCACCTCGGGTCCGAGCAATCAGCCCCAGCATTTT	CATSGPSNQPQHF
TRBV5-1	TRBD1	TRBJ2-3	15	few	TGCGCCAGCAGCTCCGGTGACAGGGTGGGAAATACGCAGTATTTT	CASSSGDRVGNTQYF
TRBV4-1	TRBD1	TRBJ1-1	14	few	TGCGCCAGCAGAAAACAACAGGGGCCCACTGAAGCTTTCTTT	CASRKQQGPTEAFF
TRBV7-9	TRBD1	TRBJ2-5	15	few	TGTGCCAGCAGCATTCAGACAGGGGGCTTCGAGACCCAGTACTTC	CASSIQTGGFETQYF
TRBV28	NA	TRBJ1-4	16	few	TGTGCCAGCAACACCGCGGTTTCAGGGTGGGCTGAAAAACTGTTTTTT	CASNTAVSGWAEKLFF
TRBV9	TRBD2	TRBJ2-1	16	few	TGTGCCAGCAGCGTAGGTGGTAGCGGGACCTACAATGAGCAGTTCTTC	CASSVGGSGTYNEQFF
TRBV19	NA	TRBJ2-2	14	NA	TGTGCCAGTTCTTCTCCAGGGAACACCGGGGAGCTGTTTTTT	CASSSPGNTGELFF
TRBV7-2	NA	TRBJ2-1	13	few	TGTGCCAGCAGCTTAAGCCAGGCAGGGGAGCAGTTCTTC	CASSLSQAGEQFF
TRBV28	TRBD1	TRBJ1-1	14	NA	TGTGCCAGCAGCCACGGGACAGGGGCTCCTGAAGCTTTCTTT	CASSHGTGAPEAFF
TRBV23-1	NA	TRBJ2-7	11	many	TGCGCCAGCAGTCGACTCTACGAGCAGTACTTC	CASSRLYEQYF
TRBV7-2	NA	TRBJ2-7	14	few	TGTGCCAGCAGCCGACCGGGCGGGATCTACGAGCAGTACTTC	CASSRPGGIYEQYF
TRBV7-6	TRBD2	TRBJ2-5	15	few	TGTGCCAGCAGCCTTACTAGCGCCAGGCTACAGACCCAGTACTTC	CASSLTSARLQTQYF
TRBV29-1	NA	TRBJ1-2	11	NA	TGCAGCGTTGAAATGTCCGATGGCTACACCTTC	CSVEMSDGYTF
TRBV11-2	NA	TRBJ2-1	12	few	TGTGCCAGCAGCTTTCTATACAATGAGCAGTTCTTC	CASSFLYNEQFF
TRBV19	NA	TRBJ1-2	10	NA	TGTGCCAGCGGACACCGGGACACAAGCTTC	CASGHRDTSF
TRBV19	NA	TRBJ1-2	14	few	TGTGCCAGTTCCCGAGCCCTCCTCAACTATGGCTACACCTTC	CASSRALLNYGYTF
TRBV29-1	TRBD2	TRBJ2-2	14	NA	TGCAGCGGGGGGGGTAGCGCCGGCACCGGGGAGCTGTTTTTT	CSGGGSAGTGELFF
TRBV5-8	NA	TRBJ1-2	12	NA	TGTGCCAGCAGCCAGAGACAGAATGGCTACACCTTC	CASSQRQNGYTF
TRBV29-1	TRBD2	TRBJ2-1	13	few	TGCAGCGGTAGCGGGAGCTCCTACAATGAGCAGTTCTTC	CSGSGSSYNEQFF
TRBV5-1	NA	TRBJ1-3	17	few	TGCGCCAGCAGCTTGCGCTCTCAGGGCCGAACTGGAAACACCATATATTTT	CASSLRSQGRTGNTIYF
TRBV28	NA	TRBJ2-1	12	NA	TGTGCCAGCAGTTCCTCTAGGAATGAGCAGTTCTTC	CASSSSRNEQFF
TRBV19	TRBD2	TRBJ2-1	18	NA	TGTGCCAGTAGTCGCTCCGGGACTAGCGGGACGAGCCCCAATGAGCAGTTCTTC	CASSRSGTSGTSPNEQFF
TRBV13	NA	TRBJ1-5	16	few	TGTGCCAGCAGCCGATTTAACAGGGAAGGCAATCAGCCCCAGCATTTT	CASSRFNREGNQPQHF
TRBV9	NA	TRBJ2-3	14	few	TGTGCCAGCAGCGTATCAAGCATCACAGATACGCAGTATTTT	CASSVSSITDTQYF
TRBV28	NA	TRBJ2-1	14	few	TGTGCCAGCAGTTCAAGCAGGGGCTACAATGAGCAGTTCTTC	CASSSSRGYNEQFF
TRBV28	TRBD1	TRBJ2-3	11	few	TGTGCCAGCAGTTACGACAGGGGGTCCTATTTT	CASSYDRGSYF
TRBV5-1	NA	TRBJ2-1	15	many	TGCGCCAGCAGCTTTATCTCATCGAGGGACAATGAGCAGTTCTTC	CASSFISSRDNEQFF
TRBV5-1	TRBD2	TRBJ2-5	16	NA	TGCGCCAGCAGCTCTGGGACTAGCGGGAGAGGAGAGACCCAGTACTTC	CASSSGTSGRGETQYF
TRBV29-1	TRBD1	TRBJ2-3	12	few	TGCAGCGGGGGACAGGCCGCAGATACGCAGTATTTT	CSGGQAADTQYF
TRBV6-5	TRBD1	TRBJ1-5	15	few	TGTGCCAGCAGTTACCCGACAGGGAGCAATCAGCCCCAGCATTTT	CASSYPTGSNQPQHF
TRBV5-4	NA	TRBJ2-1	17	NA	TGTGCCAGCAGCTTGGGGGCGGGACGGAGCTCCTACAATGAGCAGTTCTTC	CASSLGAGRSSYNEQFF
TRBV9	TRBD1	TRBJ2-2	16	few	TGTGCCAGCAGCCTAGACAGGGGTACGAACACCGGGGAGCTGTTTTTT	CASSLDRGTNTGELFF
TRBV30	TRBD1	TRBJ2-2	14	NA	TGTGCCTGGGGGGGACAGGGATACACCGGGGAGCTGTTTTTT	CAWGGQGYTGELFF
TRBV6-1	NA	TRBJ2-7	16	few	TGTGCCAGCAGTGACCCCAGGGCAGAGTCTCCCGACGAGCAGTACTTC	CASSDPRAESPDEQYF
TRBV6-4	NA	TRBJ1-2	12	NA	TGTGCCAGCAGGAATGAGTACTATGGCTACACCTTC	CASRNEYYGYTF
TRBV19	TRBD2	TRBJ2-7	14	few	TGTGCCAGTAGTATAGCCCTAGCGGGACCCGAGCAGTACTTC	CASSIALAGPEQYF
TRBV29-1	NA	TRBJ1-1	13	NA	TGCAGCGTTGTTCCCCAGTGGAGGGCTGAAGCTTTCTTT	CSVVPQWRAEAFF
TRBV14	NA	TRBJ1-2	13	few	TGTGCCAGCAGCGCCCGTCAACTCTATGGCTACACCTTC	CASSARQLYGYTF
TRBV5-6	NA	TRBJ1-5	17	NA	TGTGCCAGCAGCTTGGGCGGGCCCGGTGGGAACAATCAGCCCCAGCATTTT	CASSLGGPGGNNQPQHF
TRBV6-5	TRBD1	TRBJ1-5	14	NA	TGTGCCAGCAGCTCTGGACAGGGAAGGAGGCCCCAGCATTTT	CASSSGQGRRPQHF
TRBV2	NA	TRBJ2-7	11	few	TGTGCCAGCAAAGAGGCCTACGAGCAGTACTTC	CASKEAYEQYF
TRBV18	NA	TRBJ2-3	12	NA	TGTGCCAGCTCACAGCCCACAGATACGCAGTATTTT	CASSQPTDTQYF